The rows below give T cell receptor beta chains drawn from one sample of a study of cytomegalovirus exposure and HLA in healthy donors. Produced via immunoSEQ multiplex PCR; TCRdb's table is partial and in-frame only. The repertoire holds roughly 100,000 clones, with about 74% as singletons. What was sequenced was PBMCs. All receptors come from a male donor in good health and CMV-seropositive. CDR3s include the opening cysteine and the closing phenylalanine or tryptophan. Fields, in order: V gene, J gene, clone size, D gene, CDR3 DNA, CDR3 protein. The D gene is left open where the match is weak. Not every row has a clone size; where given, it reads once, few, many or a size class.

V: TRBV7-2; J: TRBJ2-1; size: NA; D: TRBD1; DNA: TGTGCCAGCAGCTTGGACAGGGGGCGCGATGAGCAGTTCTTC; CDR3: CASSLDRGRDEQFF
V: TRBV6-1; J: TRBJ2-5; size: few; D: TRBD2; DNA: TGTGCCAGCAGTGGGACTAGCGGGAGGTGGGAGACCCAGTACTTC; CDR3: CASSGTSGRWETQYF
V: TRBV7-2; J: TRBJ2-2; size: NA; D: TRBD2; DNA: TGTGCCAGCAGCTCCCTGGGGACTAGCCCGACCGGGGAGCTGTTTTTT; CDR3: CASSSLGTSPTGELFF
V: TRBV5-1; J: TRBJ2-6; size: NA; D: TRBD2; DNA: TGCGCCAGCAGTTTCGGGGGGGCCAACTCTGGGGCCAACGTCCTGACTTTC; CDR3: CASSFGGANSGANVLTF
V: TRBV6-5; J: TRBJ1-1; size: few; D: NA; DNA: TGTGCCAGCACCAAAGAGATCCGCGGGACTCGGGCTTTCTTT; CDR3: CASTKEIRGTRAFF
V: TRBV9; J: TRBJ2-7; size: NA; D: TRBD2; DNA: TGTGCCAGCAGCGGACGAGCGGGAGCCCTTACCTACGAGCAGTACTTC; CDR3: CASSGRAGALTYEQYF
V: TRBV7-2; J: TRBJ2-1; size: NA; D: TRBD1; DNA: TGTGCCAGCAGCTTGACAGGGATGAGTAGGAATGAGCAGTTCTTC; CDR3: CASSLTGMSRNEQFF
V: TRBV14; J: TRBJ1-1; size: NA; D: NA; DNA: TGTGCCAGCAGCCCCTGGGAGGGGCGTCCGAACACTGAAGCTTTCTTT; CDR3: CASSPWEGRPNTEAFF
V: TRBV4-3; J: TRBJ2-3; size: NA; D: TRBD1; DNA: TGCGCCAGCAGCCACATGGGGACAGTTGGGGCAGATACGCAGTATTTT; CDR3: CASSHMGTVGADTQYF
V: TRBV5-1; J: TRBJ2-7; size: NA; D: NA; DNA: TGCGCCAGCAGTCCCGGGTTCAACCACGAGCAGTACTTC; CDR3: CASSPGFNHEQYF
V: TRBV7-9; J: TRBJ2-3; size: medium-sized; D: NA; DNA: TGTGCCAGCAGCTTAGGTCCCTACACAGATACGCAGTATTTT; CDR3: CASSLGPYTDTQYF
V: TRBV7-9; J: TRBJ2-7; size: NA; D: NA; DNA: TGTGCCAGCAGAGGAGGGGGCAGCTCCTACGAGCAGTACTTC; CDR3: CASRGGGSSYEQYF
V: TRBV12-5; J: TRBJ2-7; size: NA; D: NA; DNA: TGTGCTAGAGGGCAGGGCTACGAGCAGTACTTC; CDR3: CARGQGYEQYF
V: TRBV5-1; J: TRBJ2-7; size: few; D: NA; DNA: TGCGCCAGCAGCCTGAGCTCCTACGAGCAGTACTTC; CDR3: CASSLSSYEQYF
V: TRBV6-1; J: TRBJ1-5; size: NA; D: NA; DNA: TGTGCCAGCAAAGCCAGGGGAAATCAGCCCCAGCATTTT; CDR3: CASKARGNQPQHF
V: TRBV28; J: TRBJ1-1; size: NA; D: TRBD1; DNA: TGTGCCAGCATTAAATGGGGACAGGTTTCAACTGAAGCTTTCTTT; CDR3: CASIKWGQVSTEAFF
V: TRBV7-2; J: TRBJ2-7; size: NA; D: TRBD2; DNA: TGTGCCAGCAGCACGAGACTAGCGGGAGAATGGTACTTC; CDR3: CASSTRLAGEWYF
V: TRBV7-9; J: TRBJ1-2; size: NA; D: NA; DNA: TGTGCCAGCAGCTCGAGTGGGACAACCGGCGGCTATGGCTACACCTTC; CDR3: CASSSSGTTGGYGYTF
V: TRBV28; J: TRBJ1-3; size: NA; D: TRBD1; DNA: TGTGCCAGCAGCCCTCCCTTCTTGGACAGGGGAATTAGAAACACCATATATTTT; CDR3: CASSPPFLDRGIRNTIYF
V: TRBV19; J: TRBJ2-5; size: NA; D: TRBD2; DNA: TGTGCCAGTACCCGAAGGGCGGGAGGAGAGACCCAGTACTTC; CDR3: CASTRRAGGETQYF
V: TRBV29-1; J: TRBJ1-2; size: NA; D: NA; DNA: TGCAGCGTTGAAACAGGGAACTATGGCTACACCTTC; CDR3: CSVETGNYGYTF
V: TRBV6-4; J: TRBJ2-7; size: NA; D: TRBD2; DNA: TGTGCCAGCAGTGTCCAACCGGGAGGCCACGAGCAGTACTTC; CDR3: CASSVQPGGHEQYF
V: TRBV4-2; J: TRBJ2-3; size: NA; D: TRBD2; DNA: TGTGCCAGCAGCCAAGCGGGAGGACAACACACAGATACGCAGTATTTT; CDR3: CASSQAGGQHTDTQYF
V: TRBV5-1; J: TRBJ2-1; size: NA; D: TRBD2; DNA: TGCGCCAGCAGCCTTCTAGCGGGAGCATCCAATGAGCAGTTCTTC; CDR3: CASSLLAGASNEQFF
V: TRBV7-3; J: TRBJ1-1; size: NA; D: NA; DNA: TGTGCCAGCAGTTACGGGTCAAACACTGAAGCTTTCTTT; CDR3: CASSYGSNTEAFF
V: TRBV6-5; J: TRBJ2-1; size: few; D: NA; DNA: TGTGCCATCGCACCTCGGGAGTGGGGAGACAATGAGCAGTTCTTC; CDR3: CAIAPREWGDNEQFF
V: TRBV7-2; J: TRBJ2-7; size: NA; D: TRBD2; DNA: TGTGCCAGCAGCTCCGGGACTAGCGGCCAGCCACGGGAGCAGTACTTC; CDR3: CASSSGTSGQPREQYF
V: TRBV9; J: TRBJ2-7; size: NA; D: TRBD2; DNA: TGTGCCAGCAGCGTAGGGGACTACCTCTCCTACGAGCAGTACTTC; CDR3: CASSVGDYLSYEQYF
V: TRBV25-1; J: TRBJ2-6; size: NA; D: NA; DNA: TGTGCCAGCAGCTCTTCTGGGGCCAACGTCCTGACTTTC; CDR3: CASSSSGANVLTF
V: TRBV9; J: TRBJ2-7; size: NA; D: NA; DNA: TGTGCCAGCACCCCCGGGCCGGGGTTCTACGAGCAGTACTTC; CDR3: CASTPGPGFYEQYF
V: TRBV4-2; J: TRBJ1-5; size: NA; D: NA; DNA: TGTGCCAGCAGCCAAGATTACGGACGCCGGGAAAATCAGCCCCAGCATTTT; CDR3: CASSQDYGRRENQPQHF
V: TRBV6-5; J: TRBJ2-7; size: once; D: TRBD1; DNA: TGTGCCAGCAGTTATAGGACAGGGGGCAACGAGCAGTACTTC; CDR3: CASSYRTGGNEQYF
V: TRBV7-9; J: TRBJ2-7; size: NA; D: NA; DNA: TGTGCCAGCAGCCACGACAACTCCTACGAGCAGTACTTC; CDR3: CASSHDNSYEQYF
V: TRBV7-3; J: TRBJ2-5; size: NA; D: NA; DNA: TGTGCCAGCAGGGCACCCGACCAAGAGACCCAGTACTTC; CDR3: CASRAPDQETQYF
V: TRBV21-1; J: TRBJ2-2; size: NA; D: NA; DNA: TGTGCCAGCAGCAAAGTGCAGATTGCGAACACCGGGGAGCTGTTTTTT; CDR3: CASSKVQIANTGELFF
V: TRBV28; J: TRBJ2-1; size: NA; D: NA; DNA: TGTGCCAGCAGTTTCCCCGGGGACAATGAGCAGTTCTTC; CDR3: CASSFPGDNEQFF
V: TRBV2; J: TRBJ1-5; size: NA; D: NA; DNA: TGTGCCAGCAGCCCCGAGAGGGCTCGCAATCAGCCCCAGCATTTT; CDR3: CASSPERARNQPQHF
V: TRBV7-9; J: TRBJ1-5; size: NA; D: TRBD1; DNA: TGTGCCAGCAGCCGGGGACAGGGGGGACAGCCCCAGCATTTT; CDR3: CASSRGQGGQPQHF
V: TRBV5-1; J: TRBJ2-3; size: NA; D: NA; DNA: TGCGCCAGCAGATCAGGCCTAGCTAGCACAGATACGCAGTATTTT; CDR3: CASRSGLASTDTQYF
V: TRBV6-5; J: TRBJ2-3; size: NA; D: NA; DNA: TGTGCCAGCAGGGTAGGCCCAGGAGATACGCAGTATTTT; CDR3: CASRVGPGDTQYF
V: TRBV30; J: TRBJ2-2; size: few; D: TRBD1; DNA: TGTGCCCGGACGGGGACAGGGGGGACCGGGGAGCTGTTTTTT; CDR3: CARTGTGGTGELFF
V: TRBV13; J: TRBJ1-1; size: NA; D: NA; DNA: TGTGCCAGCAGCTTAGGCCACGTTGATGGGGGGACTGAAGCTTTCTTT; CDR3: CASSLGHVDGGTEAFF
V: TRBV19; J: TRBJ2-1; size: NA; D: TRBD2; DNA: TGTGCCAGTAGTCCCGGGGGGGGTGCCGACTACGAGCAGTTCTTC; CDR3: CASSPGGGADYEQFF
V: TRBV5-1; J: TRBJ2-7; size: NA; D: TRBD1; DNA: TGCGCCAGCACCAGGACAGGGGTCGGGGCCTCCTACGAGCAGTACTTC; CDR3: CASTRTGVGASYEQYF
V: TRBV2; J: TRBJ2-3; size: NA; D: NA; DNA: TGTGCCAGCACCACCGGGGTTCTGCCAGATACGCAGTATTTT; CDR3: CASTTGVLPDTQYF
V: TRBV5-1; J: TRBJ2-5; size: NA; D: TRBD1; DNA: TGCGCCAGCAGACTAGGGACAGAAGAGACCCAGTACTTC; CDR3: CASRLGTEETQYF
V: TRBV4-1; J: TRBJ1-4; size: NA; D: NA; DNA: TGCGCCAGCAACTCGGCGCGGGGGGCGTTAAGTGAAAAACTGTTTTTT; CDR3: CASNSARGALSEKLFF
V: TRBV15; J: TRBJ2-1; size: few; D: TRBD1; DNA: TGTGCCACCAGGGCTAGACAGGGGCCGGGTGAGCAGTTCTTC; CDR3: CATRARQGPGEQFF
V: TRBV10-3; J: TRBJ1-1; size: few; D: NA; DNA: TGTGCCATCATGTCGACGAGGGTCTATCGAACAGTTGCCACTGAAGCTTTCTTT; CDR3: CAIMSTRVYRTVATEAFF
V: TRBV6-1; J: TRBJ2-1; size: NA; D: NA; DNA: TGTGCCAGCAGTGAAAGGTACAGGGATGCCTACAATGAGCAGTTCTTC; CDR3: CASSERYRDAYNEQFF